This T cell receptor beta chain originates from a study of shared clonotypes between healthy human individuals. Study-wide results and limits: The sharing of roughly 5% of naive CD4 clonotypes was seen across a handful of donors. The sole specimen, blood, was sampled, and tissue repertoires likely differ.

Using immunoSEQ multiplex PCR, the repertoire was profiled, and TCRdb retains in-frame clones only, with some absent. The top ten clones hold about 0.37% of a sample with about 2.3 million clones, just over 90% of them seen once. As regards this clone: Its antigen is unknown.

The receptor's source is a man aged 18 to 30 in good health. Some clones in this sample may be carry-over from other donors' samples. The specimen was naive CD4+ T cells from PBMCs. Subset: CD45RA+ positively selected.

The CDR3 region has the DNA TGTGCCAGCGACAGGGCTCGGGGGAACACTGAAGCTTTCTTT. Protein sequence: CASDRARGNTEAFF. V gene TRBV19 combines with J gene TRBJ1-1, with 7 bases aligning to TRBD1. In germline, CDR1 is LNHDA, CDR2 SQIVND (reference sequence). This CDR3 region has 14 residues. Unmatched junction bases numbered 8, after V lost 9 bases and J lost 1 base.